The 9 T cell receptor beta chains given below trace back to one sample, sequenced in a study of T-cell reconstitution after alpha-beta-depleted transplantation in children. It was with unique molecular identifiers that the TCRbeta library was prepared. One entry per CDR3 protein, called by TCRdb with MiXCR from the PCR reads. Here the sample spans 500,000 or so distinct CDR3 sequences, about an eighth being singletons. The starting material was PBMCs, mostly from graft donor cells, obtained 180 days after TCRalphabeta/CD19-depleted stem cell transplant. These receptors were taken from a female patient aged 2-15 years who had a stem cell transplant for aplastic anemia, so the T cells may come from the graft donor.

This clonotype has at least ten counts. This chain connects TRBV28 to TRBJ2-1, with 11 bases matching TRBD1. Germline CDR1 and CDR2: MDHEN and SYDVKM. CDR3 length equals 16 residues. V dropped 6 bases and J dropped 3; count of bases not matched to a gene: 7. DNA of the CDR3: TGTGCCAGCAGGCCGGGGGGGACAGGGGGCTACAATGAGCAGTTCTTC. This gives the protein CASRPGGTGGYNEQFF.

CDR3 protein: CASSLRLVGWTEAFF. CDR3 sequence (DNA): TGTGCCAGCAGTTTAAGGTTGGTGGGTTGGACTGAAGCTTTCTTT. The chain recombines TRBV27 with TRBJ1-1, with unresolved D. V lost 2 bases and J 5 bases, leaving 15 bases between the germline ends. This CDR3 is built from 15 residues. Germline CDR1 is MNHEY and CDR2 is SMNVEV (reference sequence).

This clonotype was counted a few times. CDR3 loop: CASSLGANLPLHF. As DNA, the CDR3 is TGTGCCAGCAGCTTAGGGGCGAACCTCCCCCTCCACTTT. The rearrangement joins TRBV7-2 to TRBJ1-6; D is undetermined. This CDR3 is 13 amino acids long. V was cut by 1 base and J by 13 bases, with 11 bases left in between. Germline V CDR1 and CDR2: SGHTA, FQGNSA.

The J gene is TRBJ2-1, the V gene TRBV5-6, with TRBD2 matching 8 bases. The CDR3 is 15 residues long. Germline CDR1 is SGHDT and CDR2 is YYEEEE. With V trimmed by 4 bases and J by 0 bases, 3 bases remained unmatched. The CDR3 DNA reads TGTGCCAGCAGCCTAGCGGGCACCTCCTACAATGAGCAGTTCTTC. Its protein is CASSLAGTSYNEQFF.

This chain connects TRBV6-2 or TRBV6-3 to TRBJ1-5, with 8 bases that match TRBD1. Germline V gene lookup returns CDR1 MNHEY and CDR2 SVGEGT. Trimming cost V 6 bases and J 6 bases; bases outside gene matches: 7. This CDR3 region has 14 residues. CDR3 protein: CASRPQGAGQPQHF. The CDR3 DNA follows: TGTGCCAGCAGACCCCAGGGGGCCGGTCAGCCCCAGCATTTT.

The chain is built from TRBV7-2 and TRBJ2-7; TRBD1 might be the D (6 bases). In germline, CDR1 is SGHTA, CDR2 FQGNSA. The length of the CDR3 is 14 residues. Between the trimmed V and J ends, which lost 5 bases and 4 bases, there was a span of 15 bases. The CDR3 coding sequence is TGTGCCAGCAGCCATGGACAGAGCCTTTACGAGCAGTACGTC. Its translation: CASSHGQSLYEQYV.

There are a few counts of this clonotype. The chain uses TRBV10-3 and TRBJ2-2, with 8 bases lining up with TRBD1. Germline assignment: CDR1 ENHRY and CDR2 SYGVKD. The junction had 3 bases not matched to a gene; V was cut back by 2 bases and J by 7 bases. The CDR3 covers 14 residues. The CDR3, as DNA: TGTGCCATCAGTGAGGGACAGGGCTTCGGGGAGCTGTTTTTT. It is translated as CAISEGQGFGELFF.

This clonotype has a handful of counts. The rearrangement uses TRBV12-3 or TRBV12-4 and TRBJ2-5; D gene ambiguous. Deletions cut 3 bases from V and 2 bases from J, with 7 bases between. The CDR3 totals 13 residues. CDR3 loop: CASSFARQETQYF. CDR3 nucleotides: TGTGCCAGCAGTTTCGCCCGACAAGAGACCCAGTACTTC.

In this sample, this clonotype turned up a few times. The rearrangement joins TRBV11-2 to TRBJ2-1; TRBD2 aligns across 12 bases. Germline assignment: CDR1 SGHAT and CDR2 FQNNGV. The V and J ends lost 3 bases and 8 bases, in that order; junction bases with no gene match: 5. This CDR3 contains 15 residues. CDR3 DNA: TGTGCCAGCAGCTTTCTAGCGGGAGGGCAAGATGAGCAGTTCTTC. As protein: CASSFLAGGQDEQFF. The variable domain in full, with the rest retrieved from reference TRBV11-2 and TRBJ2-1, is EAGVAQSPRYKIIEKRQSVAFWCNPISGHATLYWYQQILGQGPKLLIQFQNNGVVDDSQLPKDRFSAERLKGVDSTLKIQPAKLEDSAVYLCASSFLAGGQDEQFFGPGTRLTVL.